A single sample is the source of the 17 T cell receptor beta chains below, sequenced in a study of blood T cell repertoires in COVID-19. Some clones are missing from TCRdb's copy, which holds only in-frame ones; the method was immunoSEQ multiplex PCR. This table holds about 350,000 clones, approximately 89% found once. The sample comprised peripheral blood. The receptors shown here come from a woman aged 55-70 years with COVID-19, enrolled during active disease.

This sequence joins TRBV7-9 and TRBJ2-5, with 9 bases fitting TRBD1. CDR1 SEHNR and CDR2 FQNEAQ come from the germline V gene (reference sequence). The CDR3 is 16 residues long. The junction had 10 bases not matched to a gene; V was cut back by 3 bases and J by 5 bases. The chain's CDR3 is CASSFGTGRVVETQYF. CDR3 DNA sequence: TGTGCCAGCAGCTTCGGGACAGGGAGAGTAGTCGAGACCCAGTACTTC.

The chain employs TRBV5-4 and TRBJ1-2; D remains unclear. CDR1 SGHNT and CDR2 YYREEE come from the germline V gene (reference sequence). CDR3 length equals 16 residues. Trimming removed 6 bases at V and 4 bases at J, with 22 bases between. The CDR3 DNA follows: TGTGCCAGCACCCATTCGGGGTCTGCGGGATTCTATGGCTACACCTTC. This codes for CASTHSGSAGFYGYTF.

This chain uses TRBV27 with TRBJ1-1; D call uncertain. V was pared by 7 bases and J by 0 bases, with 12 bases between. The germline CDR1 and CDR2 sequences are MNHEY and SMNVEV (reference sequence). The CDR3 has 14 residues. Written as DNA, the CDR3 is TGTGCCAGCACTGCCTACTACATGAACACTGAAGCTTTCTTT. Translated, it gives CASTAYYMNTEAFF.

This chain connects TRBV5-1 to TRBJ2-6, with no clear D. This CDR3 comprises 16 residues. The V and J ends lost 0 bases and 2 bases respectively, with 9 bases between them. Germline CDR1 and CDR2: SGHRS and YFSETQ. DNA of the CDR3: TGCGCCAGCAGCTTGGGTGGCCCCACTGGGGCCAACGTCCTGACTTTC. Translation: CASSLGGPTGANVLTF.

Worth noting for this clone: The identical CDR3 is also encoded by other nucleotide sequences in the sample. The V and J genes are TRBV5-1 and TRBJ1-2, with D perhaps matching TRBD1 (6 bases). The V gene's germline CDR1 is SGHRS and CDR2 YFSETQ. The CDR3 loop spans 14 amino acids. Deletions cut 0 bases from V and 6 bases from J, with 12 bases between. As DNA, the CDR3 is TGCGCCAGCAGCTTGGGATCACAGGGCGATGGCTACACCTTC. It encodes CASSLGSQGDGYTF.

The chain combines TRBV5-4 with TRBJ2-7; possible D gene TRBD2, 6 bases. The germline CDR1 and CDR2 sequences are SGHNT and YYREEE (reference sequence). The germline V and J ends were trimmed by 0 bases and 0 bases, with 16 bases remaining between them. The CDR3 runs to 17 residues. CDR3 nucleotide sequence: TGTGCCAGCAGCTTGGCCGTGTTCGCGGGGAGCTCCTACGAGCAGTACTTC. It yields the protein CASSLAVFAGSSYEQYF.

This chain uses TRBV18 with TRBJ1-4, with a tentative D call TRBD1 (6 bases). Germline CDR1 reads KGHSH; CDR2 reads LQKENI. This CDR3 is 14 amino acids long. The V end lost 6 bases, the J end lost 0 bases, and 8 bases lay between the germline ends. In DNA, the CDR3 is TGTGCCAGCTCCCGGACAGCAACTAATGAAAAACTGTTTTTT. It translates to CASSRTATNEKLFF.

The chain carries TRBV28 and TRBJ1-4, with 10 bases aligning to TRBD1. The V segment lost 2 bases and the J segment 8 bases; nucleotides outside the gene matches: 5. The CDR3 has 15 amino acids. Germline V gene sequence: CDR1 MDHEN, CDR2 SYDVKM. CDR3 region: CASSLRTGGPEKLFF. The CDR3 DNA is TGTGCCAGCAGTTTAAGGACAGGGGGGCCAGAAAAACTGTTTTTT.

This chain joins TRBV13 and TRBJ2-7, with 11 bases matching TRBD1. The CDR3 covers 14 residues. The J segment lost 6 bases and the V segment lost 3 bases, leaving 4 bases of the junction unmatched. Germline CDR1 is PRHDT and CDR2 is FYEKMQ (reference sequence). The CDR3, as DNA: TGTGCCAGCAGCTTGGGACAGGGGGATTCCGAGCAGTACTTC. Encoded protein: CASSLGQGDSEQYF.

The rearrangement links TRBV6-5 to TRBJ2-7; TRBD1 aligns across 11 bases. Germline assignment: CDR1 MNHEY and CDR2 SVGAGI. The junction had 5 bases not matched to a gene; V was cut back by 7 bases and J by 0 bases. This CDR3 is 15 amino acids long. CDR3 in DNA: TGTGCCAGCACCCGGGGACAGGGGGGCTCCTACGAGCAGTACTTC. Translation: CASTRGQGGSYEQYF.

The gene calls are TRBV7-9 and TRBJ1-2, with 9 bases lining up with TRBD1. The germline V gene has CDR1 SEHNR and CDR2 FQNEAQ (reference sequence). V dropped 6 bases and J dropped 2; count of bases not matched to a gene: 10. This CDR3 has 16 amino acids. In DNA form, the CDR3 reads TGTGCCAGCAGGCCCGGGACAGGGACTTCCAACTATGGCTACACCTTC. It encodes CASRPGTGTSNYGYTF.

The J gene is TRBJ1-5, the V gene TRBV24-1; possibly TRBD1 for D (6 bases). V lost 2 bases and J lost 1, with 11 bases in between. The CDR3 consists of 16 residues. Germline CDR1 and CDR2: KGHDR and SFDVKD. CDR3 region: CATSDSHRASNQPQHF. CDR3 in DNA: TGTGCCACCAGTGATTCTCACAGGGCAAGCAATCAGCCCCAGCATTTT.

This clone was picked up many times. The chain carries TRBV12-3 or TRBV12-4 and TRBJ1-1; D remains unclear. This CDR3 comprises 13 residues. V lost 4 bases to trimming and J lost 0 bases, with 6 bases between them. The chain's CDR3 is CASSWEVNTEAFF. The CDR3 DNA sequence: TGTGCCAGCAGTTGGGAGGTGAACACTGAAGCTTTCTTT.

The DNA of the CDR3 is TGTGCCACCAGCAGAGACCTCGGACGGGAGCGGAATGAGCAGTTCTTC. Its translation is CATSRDLGRERNEQFF. The chain links TRBV15 to TRBJ2-1; D possibly corresponds to TRBD2 (6 bases). CDR1 and CDR2 (germline): LNHNV, YYDKDF (reference sequence). V was shortened by 0 bases and J by 7 bases, with 16 bases between the two germline ends. The CDR3 consists of 16 residues.

J is TRBJ2-5 and V is TRBV7-2; TRBD2 aligns across 8 bases. V lost 5 bases and J lost 1; bases outside the gene matches: 9. This CDR3 comprises 16 residues. The germline V gene has CDR1 SGHTA and CDR2 FQGNSA. The CDR3 here is CASSPRGSGVQETQYF. In DNA form, the CDR3 reads TGTGCCAGCAGCCCCAGGGGTAGCGGGGTCCAAGAGACCCAGTACTTC.

This clone occurred once. This rearrangement joins TRBV2 to TRBJ1-2, with 9 bases aligning to TRBD1. CDR3 length: 14 residues. With V trimmed by 4 bases and J by 5 bases, 5 bases remained unmatched. CDR1 and CDR2 from the germline V gene are SNHLY and FYNNEI. The CDR3 is CASSGDRALYGYTF. As DNA, the CDR3 is TGTGCCAGCAGTGGGGACAGGGCCCTATATGGCTACACCTTC.

A single count supports this clone. V and J are TRBV4-1 and TRBJ2-2; the D is unclear. The CDR3 consists of 16 residues. Germline-derived CDR1 and CDR2 are MGHRA and YSYEKL. V was pared by 1 base and J by 3 bases, with 12 bases between. The CDR3 loop is CASSQVAGSDTGELFF. The CDR3 DNA sequence: TGCGCCAGCAGCCAAGTTGCCGGTTCGGACACCGGGGAGCTGTTTTTT.